In this sample, the clone carrying this T cell receptor (beta chain) turned up a few times. The CDR3 loop spans 12 amino acids. Trimming removed 4 bases from V and 4 bases from J, with 5 bases in between. This specimen belongs to a study of blood T cell repertoires in COVID-19. Study summary: Samples of COVID-19 (acute and convalescent) were obtained from the United States, Italy and Spain. The analysed material was cDNA or gDNA that came from T cells, B-cell-depleted T cells, or PBMCs.

Under the authors' procedure: Amplification of reference gene primers provided the estimated nucleated cell counts. Some clones are missing from TCRdb's copy, which holds only in-frame ones; the method was immunoSEQ multiplex PCR. V, J and clone size are those of that table, while D and trimming were read from the DNA. The table includes about 80,000 clones, around 83% detected once. The receptor comes from a man at least 80 years old with active or convalescent COVID-19. The V gene is TRBV12-3 or TRBV12-4, the J gene TRBJ2-1; no clear D. Sequenced: peripheral blood. CDR3 region: CASSSLYNEQFF. The CDR3 DNA follows: TGTGCCAGCAGTTCCCTATACAATGAGCAGTTCTTC.